This T cell receptor (beta chain) was recorded in a study of T cell repertoires in cytomegalovirus infection. This clonotype was counted many times. Its specificity is not known. CDR1 is SGHVS and CDR2 is FQNEAQ in the germline V gene. This CDR3 has 14 residues. Trimming shortened V by 4 bases and J by 4 bases, and 12 bases separated the two germline ends. Each CDR3 protein is one row after TCRdb ran MiXCR on the reads. The sample holds about 920,000 distinct CDR3 sequences; roughly 31% are singletons and the top ten take 10% to 15%. This specimen was cultured CD8+ T cells from PBMCs, taken from culture after CMV antigen stimulation. The sequence was collected from a human donor in good health (CMV status not recorded). Some clones in this sample may be carry-over from other donors' samples. This sequence joins TRBV7-8 and TRBJ2-3; D gene unclear. The CDR3 nucleotides are TGTGCCAGCAGCTCGTCTCCGGCGCCAGATACGCAGTATTTT. Protein product: CASSSSPAPDTQYF.